Following are 25 T cell receptor beta chains from one sample sequenced in a study of kidney transplant recipient with SARS-CoV-2 infection. One entry per CDR3 protein, called by TCRdb with MiXCR from the reads. Of approximately 240,000 distinct CDR3 sequences detected, 25% to 35% appear once; the ten largest clones hold under 7.5%. Source: a blood sample, taken at baseline and between days 110 and 120 from a kidney transplant recipient. These receptors were collected from a young adult male patient who had COVID-19 and was a kidney transplant recipient. Some T cells here may be from the graft donor.

Ten or more counts support this clonotype. J is TRBJ1-2 and V is TRBV7-6; no clear D. From germline, CDR1 is SGHVS and CDR2 FNYEAQ. The CDR3 is 13 residues long. V was clipped by 1 base and J by 2 bases, with 5 bases between them. In DNA, the CDR3 is TGTGCCAGCAGCTTAGATCAGAACTATGGCTACACCTTC. Amino acid sequence: CASSLDQNYGYTF.

About this clonotype itself: Being one base from a much bigger clone, this may be a read error. The chain couples TRBV1 to TRBJ1-2; the table's D call of TRBD1 was not tested on the DNA. TRBV1 is a recognized pseudogene. The CDR3 is made up of 16 amino acids. The CDR3: CTGSQVFQGVSYGYTF. The CDR3 DNA reads TGCACCGGCAGCCAAGTCTTCCAGGGGGTTTCCTATGGCTACACCTTC.

This clonotype appeared many times. This chain joins TRBV10-3 and TRBJ2-7, with D unclear. Trimming took 5 bases from V and 0 from J, leaving 8 bases between them. The CDR3 spans 13 residues. Germline V gives CDR1 ENHRY, CDR2 SYGVKD. This CDR3 is CAISLQGSYEQYF. The CDR3 region has the DNA TGTGCCATCAGTTTACAAGGCTCCTACGAGCAGTACTTC.

This clonotype was picked up many times. J is TRBJ1-2 and V is TRBV7-2, with no clear D. CDR1 and CDR2 from the germline V gene are SGHTA and FQGNSA. The V gene lost 5 bases and the J gene lost 4 bases, with 23 bases spanning the gap. The CDR3 totals 17 residues. This CDR3 reads CASSQHSRDGKTYGYTF. CDR3 nucleotide sequence: TGTGCCAGCAGCCAACATTCCAGAGACGGAAAGACCTATGGCTACACCTTC.

The chain is built from TRBV5-6 and TRBJ2-1, with D unresolved. This CDR3 contains 11 residues. CDR1 and CDR2 from the germline V gene are SGHDT and YYEEEE. Trimming shortened V by 0 bases and J by 8 bases, and 3 bases separated the two germline ends. CDR3 DNA sequence: TGTGCCAGCAGCTTGGTTGATGAGCAGTTCTTC. Translated: CASSLVDEQFF. Supplemented by reference TRBV5-6 and TRBJ2-1, the full variable domain reads DAGVTQSPTHLIKTRGQQVTLRCSPKSGHDTVSWYQQALGQGPQFIFQYYEEEERQRGNFPDRFSGHQFPNYSSELNVNALLLGDSALYLCASSLVDEQFFGPGTRLTVL.

This clonotype was found a few times. The rearrangement links TRBV6-2 or TRBV6-3 to TRBJ2-1, with unresolved D. The germline V gene encodes CDR1 MNHEY and CDR2 SVGEGT. This CDR3 is built from 14 residues. Trimming pared 4 bases from V and 2 bases from J, leaving 9 bases between. CDR3 amino acids: CASSFDPTYNEQFF. Written as DNA, the CDR3 is TGTGCCAGCAGTTTTGACCCGACCTACAATGAGCAGTTCTTC.

Of note for this clonotype: This sequence may be a read error, since a much larger clone differs from it by one base. The rearrangement joins TRBV3-1 to TRBJ1-1; no reliable D call. Germline-derived CDR1 and CDR2 are LGHDT and YNNKEL (reference sequence). CDR3 length: 17 amino acids. The CDR3 DNA sequence: TGTGCCGGCAGCCAAGCACGTCCCATTTCAATTCGCACTGAAGCTTTCTTT. Translated, it gives CAGSQARPISIRTEAFF.

This clonotype was counted many times. The chain recombines TRBV7-9 with TRBJ1-2; no clear D gene. V gave up 4 bases and J gave up 4 bases, with 22 bases separating them. This CDR3 contains 17 residues. Looked up from germline, CDR1 is SEHNR and CDR2 is FQNEAQ (reference sequence). The CDR3 sequence is CASSSRRYHGKTYGYTF. CDR3 DNA sequence: TGTGCCAGCAGCTCCCGTCGATACCATGGAAAGACCTATGGCTACACCTTC.

At least ten counts were recorded for this clonotype. The rearrangement uses TRBV3-1 and TRBJ1-1; D remains ambiguous. The CDR3 sequence is 17 residues long. V was pared by 5 bases and J by 4 bases, with 23 bases between. The V gene's germline CDR1 is LGHDT and CDR2 YNNKEL (reference sequence). The CDR3: CASSEAPPISIRTEAFF. CDR3 in DNA: TGTGCCAGCAGCGAGGCCCCTCCCATTTCAATTCGCACTGAAGCTTTCTTT.

With regard to this clonotype: This could be a read error, since a much larger clone is one nucleotide away. This sequence joins TRBV28 and TRBJ1-4; D ambiguous. Per the germline V gene, CDR1 is MDHEN and CDR2 is SYDVKM. The CDR3 spans 14 residues. CDR3 sequence: CASSLVDTSRKLLF. In DNA, the CDR3 is TGTGCCAGCAGTTTAGTTGACACCTCAAGAAAACTGCTTTTT.

This clonotype was found many times. J is TRBJ1-2 and V is TRBV6-1; D is undetermined. CDR1 MNHNS and CDR2 SASEGT come from the germline V gene. This CDR3 contains 17 residues. The V and J ends lost 3 bases and 4 bases respectively, with 21 bases between them. DNA of the CDR3: TGTGCCAGCAGTGATCGTGGGGAATGTAGAAAGACCTATGGCTACACCTTC. Translation: CASSDRGECRKTYGYTF.

This clonotype was counted at least ten times. CDR3 protein: CASSCQHTAGKTYGYTF. The CDR3 DNA follows: TGTGCCAGCAGTTGCCAACACACAGCAGGAAAGACCTATGGCTACACCTTC. V gene TRBV12-3 or TRBV12-4 combines with J gene TRBJ1-2; the D is unclear. The CDR3 totals 17 residues. Trimming left V 4 bases short and J 4 bases short, with 22 bases between.

On this clonotype: A much larger clone is a single base away; this may be a read error. The DNA is omitted, as the CDR3 cannot be located on it reliably, and the CDR3 follows TCRdb's listing. The CDR3 sequence is CANRAIERYGCTF. The genes are TRBV6-1 and TRBJ1-2; the table's D call, TRBD1, was not checked against the DNA. Germline assignment: CDR1 MNHNS and CDR2 SASEGT. Including both end residues, the CDR3 is 13 amino acids long.

In this sample, this clonotype turned up once. A read error may be the cause here, since a much bigger clone is one base away. J is TRBJ1-2 and V is TRBV5-1; 9 positions match TRBD1. This CDR3 region has 17 residues. CDR1 and CDR2 from the germline V gene are SGHRS and YFSETQ. The CDR3 DNA reads TGCGCCAGCAGTCCACTCCGTGGGACAGGGTATGGCTATGACTACACCTTC. Translating it yields CASSPLRGTGYGYDYTF.

There are many counts of this clonotype. The V and J genes are TRBV3-2 and TRBJ2-7. TRBV3-2 is flagged as a pseudogene. The CDR3 extends over 13 amino acids. This CDR3 reads CASSQVYGYEQYF. CDR3 nucleotides: TGTGCCAGCAGCCAAGTTTATGGCTACGAGCAGTACTTC.

The rearrangement uses TRBV4-1 and TRBJ1-2, with unresolved D. CDR1 MGHRA and CDR2 YSYEKL come from the germline V gene. V was trimmed by 5 bases and J by 4 bases, leaving 23 bases between them. The CDR3 covers 17 residues. The CDR3 DNA follows: TGCGCCAGCAGCGCTAACTACTGGAACCGAAAGACCTATGGCTACACCTTC. The encoded protein is CASSANYWNRKTYGYTF.

As concerns this clonotype: Given a much more abundant clone one base away, this may be a read error. The chain employs TRBV6-8 and TRBJ2-4, with 9 bases aligning to TRBD2. CDR1 and CDR2 (germline): MNHGY, SAAAGT. The V and J ends lost 8 bases and 13 bases, in that order; junction bases with no gene match: 12. The length of the CDR3 is 13 residues. CDR3 amino acids: CASVAGDSYGQYF. The CDR3 bases are TGTGCCAGCGTAGCGGGGGACTCCTACGGGCAGTACTTC.

On this clonotype: A read error is possible here, since a much larger clone lies one base away. The chain is built from TRBV24-1 and TRBJ2-3, with TRBD2 matching over 10 bases. Germline trimming cut 5 bases from V and 3 bases from J; bases unmatched to any gene: 10. Germline V gene lookup returns CDR1 KGHDR and CDR2 SFDVKD. The CDR3 is made up of 17 amino acids. CDR3 nucleotide sequence: TGTGCCACCAGTGGCCACGGTAGCGGGAGGTTGACAGATACGCAGTATTTT. This sequence encodes CATSGHGSGRLTDTQYF.

This clonotype was observed at least ten times. The chain recombines TRBV3-1 with TRBJ2-4; the match to TRBD2 covers 8 bases. Germline CDR1 and CDR2: LGHDT and YNNKEL (reference sequence). This CDR3 spans 17 amino acids. V was clipped by 1 base and J by 0 bases; unmatched bases: 5. CDR3 protein: CASSQVGGALAKNIQYF. Written as DNA, the CDR3 is TGTGCCAGCAGCCAAGTCGGGGGGGCCTTAGCCAAAAACATTCAGTACTTC.

This clonotype was found a few times. The chain couples TRBV19 to TRBJ2-1; D is undetermined. This CDR3 region has 13 residues. Trimming took 6 bases from V and 4 from J, leaving 10 bases between them. Germline V gene data show CDR1 as LNHDA and CDR2 as SQIVND (reference sequence). The CDR3 bases are TGTGCCAGTAGGGGTTACTGGTACAATGAGCAGTTCTTC. Residues: CASRGYWYNEQFF.

This clonotype was found many times. The rearrangement links TRBV18 to TRBJ2-7; the match to TRBD2 covers 7 bases. Germline values: CDR1 KGHSH, CDR2 LQKENI. V lost 5 bases, J lost 5 bases, and 3 bases stayed unmatched. This CDR3 region has 12 residues. The CDR3 reads CASSSGTHEQYF. In nucleotides, the CDR3 is TGTGCCAGCTCAAGCGGGACCCACGAGCAGTACTTC.

In this sample, this clonotype turned up once. This could be a read error, since a much larger clone is one nucleotide away. This chain uses TRBV6-5 with TRBJ2-4, with D perhaps matching TRBD1 (6 bases). The V gene's germline CDR1 is MNHEY and CDR2 SVGAGI. The CDR3 sequence is 17 residues long. V gave up 5 bases and J gave up 1 base, with 18 bases separating them. This CDR3 is CASSLPNRAKAKNIQYF. CDR3 DNA sequence: TGTGCCAGCAGTCTACCGAACAGGGCGAAGGCCAAAAACATTCAGTACTTC.

This clonotype was seen at least ten times. V is TRBV19 and J is TRBJ1-5; D gene unclear. The CDR3 runs to 15 residues. Per germline, CDR1 LNHDA and CDR2 SQIVND (reference sequence). V dropped 4 bases and J dropped 8 bases, with 18 bases sitting between them. The CDR3 spells CASSTRHRLREPQHF. CDR3 nucleotide sequence: TGTGCCAGTAGTACCCGACACCGCCTAAGGGAGCCCCAGCATTTT. Full variable domain (missing parts from reference TRBV19 and TRBJ1-5): DGGITQSPKYLFRKEGQNVTLSCEQNLNHDAMYWYRQDPGQGLRLIYYSQIVNDFQKGDIAEGYSVSREKKESFPLTVTSAQKNPTAFYLCASSTRHRLREPQHFGDGTRLSIL.

Worth noting for this clonotype: A single base separates this from a much larger clone, so it may be a read error. This chain uses TRBV6-1 with TRBJ1-5, with a tentative D call TRBD1 (6 bases). The CDR3 contains 16 residues. V was cut by 11 bases and J by 0 bases, with 20 bases left in between. Germline V lookup: CDR1 MNHNS, CDR2 SASEGT. The CDR3 DNA reads TGTGCCTGCAAGCACAGGGTGGACTATAGCAATCAGCCCCAGCATTTT. Protein: CACKHRVDYSNQPQHF.

This clonotype was detected only once. A much larger clone sits a single nucleotide away, making a read error possible. This chain links TRBV28 with TRBJ2-7; the match to TRBD1 covers 8 bases. There are 16 residues in the CDR3. Trimming cost V 5 bases and J 5 bases; bases outside gene matches: 14. CDR1 and CDR2 from the germline V gene are MDHEN and SYDVKM. The CDR3 loop reads CASSPADWDRSNEQYF. The CDR3 DNA reads as TGTGCCAGCAGTCCAGCTGACTGGGACAGGTCAAACGAGCAGTACTTC.